The clone carrying this T cell receptor beta chain has ten or more counts. The antigen remains undetermined. Measured with immunoSEQ multiplex PCR; TCRdb has only the in-frame clones, and not every one. The sample holds 190,000 or so clones, around 63% seen once. Every donor was a Caucasian adult from Nashville, Tennessee. This sample is drawn from a study of shared clonotypes between healthy human individuals. The study's findings and limits: Rarefaction showed sorted-subset sequencing was incomplete despite large depth.

V lost 0 bases and J lost 1; bases outside the gene matches: 25. The CDR3 totals 24 residues. CDR1 MRHNA and CDR2 SNTAGT come from the germline V gene. The chain combines TRBV6-4 with TRBJ2-4, with 9 nucleotides matching TRBD1. Sequenced sample: memory CD4+ T cells sorted from blood. Described subset: CD45RA-negative fraction. The receptor comes from a man aged 25-45 years in good health. The CDR3 protein is CASSDSVRLRAGQGWGRAKNIQYF. The CDR3 nucleotides read TGTGCCAGCAGTGACTCCGTCCGGCTTAGAGCTGGACAGGGGTGGGGACGGGCCAAAAACATTCAGTACTTC.